The 17 T cell receptor beta chains in this list originate from one sample, sequenced in a study of shared clonotypes between healthy human individuals. It was CD45RO-negative cells, positively selected for CCR7, that made up naive CD8 cells, with terminally differentiated effector memory CD45RA+ cells excluded. The method was immunoSEQ multiplex PCR; TCRdb's version includes in-frame clones alone and lacks a portion of them. Of about 2 million clones in the sample, about 95% were seen once. What was sequenced was naive CD8+ T cells sorted from blood. The origin of the receptors is a young man in good health.

This clone was observed a handful of times. The chain employs TRBV30 and TRBJ2-7, with D possibly being TRBD1 (6 bases). Trimming left V 3 bases short and J 0 bases short, with 6 bases between. CDR1 GTSNPN and CDR2 SVGIG come from the germline V gene (reference sequence). The CDR3 contains 12 residues. In DNA, the CDR3 is TGTGCCTGGAGACAGGGCTCCTACGAGCAGTACTTC. Residues: CAWRQGSYEQYF.

The chain employs TRBV2 and TRBJ2-7; TRBD2 agrees at 11 bases. Germline-derived CDR1 and CDR2 are SNHLY and FYNNEI. Trimming at V came to 0 bases and at J to 4 bases, leaving 8 bases not matched to a gene. This CDR3 has 17 residues. DNA of the CDR3: TGTGCCAGCAGTGAAGCGCTTCTGGGGACTAGCGGATACGAGCAGTACTTC. Its translation: CASSEALLGTSGYEQYF.

This clone was observed once. The rearrangement joins TRBV4-2 to TRBJ2-3; the match to TRBD2 covers 9 bases. V was pared by 9 bases and J by 0 bases, with 7 bases of the junction left unmatched. CDR1 and CDR2 from the germline V gene are LGHNA and YNFKEQ. The CDR3 has 15 amino acids. As DNA, the CDR3 is TGTGCCAGGAAGACTAGCGGCCCTAGCACAGATACGCAGTATTTT. Protein product: CARKTSGPSTDTQYF.

The chain carries TRBV10-3 and TRBJ2-7; TRBD2 matches at 11 bases. Losses at the gene ends were 7 bases for V and 2 bases for J; bases not matched to a gene: 4. This CDR3 spans 14 amino acids. Germline-derived CDR1 and CDR2 are ENHRY and SYGVKD. The CDR3 sequence is CAITTSGTTYEQYF. The CDR3, as DNA: TGTGCCATCACGACTAGCGGGACAACCTACGAGCAGTACTTC.

The rearrangement uses TRBV27 and TRBJ1-6; weak D call: TRBD1 (6 bases). V was trimmed by 6 bases and J by 7 bases, leaving 16 bases between them. Germline V gives CDR1 MNHEY, CDR2 SMNVEV (reference sequence). This CDR3 comprises 15 residues. The CDR3: CASSELTGGNSPLHF. As DNA, the CDR3 is TGTGCCAGCAGCGAGCTCACGGGGGGCAATTCACCCCTCCACTTT.

A single count supports this clone. Other DNA variants within this sample encode the same CDR3. The V call is TRBV28, the J call TRBJ2-1; maybe TRBD1 (6 bases). Between the trimmed V and J ends, which lost 3 bases and 4 bases, there was a span of 10 bases. The CDR3 consists of 14 residues. Germline loops: CDR1 MDHEN, CDR2 SYDVKM. The CDR3 loop reads CASSFRGRYNEQFF. CDR3 sequence (DNA): TGTGCCAGCAGTTTCAGGGGCCGGTACAATGAGCAGTTCTTC.

As to this clone: Other DNA variants within this sample encode the same CDR3. This sequence joins TRBV7-9 and TRBJ2-5; the D is unclear. Looked up from germline, CDR1 is SEHNR and CDR2 is FQNEAQ (reference sequence). This CDR3 has 15 residues. V was cut by 1 base and J by 0 bases, with 9 bases left in between. The DNA for the CDR3 is TGTGCCAGCAGCTTAGTTTCCGTTAACCAAGAGACCCAGTACTTC. It codes for CASSLVSVNQETQYF. Variable domain in full (rest from reference TRBV7-9 and TRBJ2-5): DTGVSQNPRHKITKRGQNVTFRCDPISEHNRLYWYRQTLGQGPEFLTYFQNEAQLEKSRLLSDRFSAERPKGSFSTLEIQRTEQGDSAMYLCASSLVSVNQETQYFGPGTRLLVL.

The V call is TRBV6-6, the J call TRBJ1-1; no definite D call. The length of the CDR3 is 13 residues. Per the germline V gene, CDR1 is MNHNY and CDR2 is SVGAGI (reference sequence). The ends were cut back, 6 bases at V and 0 bases at J, with 8 bases in the middle. The CDR3 loop reads CASSPHLNTEAFF. The CDR3 DNA is TGTGCCAGCAGCCCCCACCTGAACACTGAAGCTTTCTTT.

This clone was seen a few times. This sequence joins TRBV29-1 and TRBJ1-2; no reliable D call. Germline V lookup: CDR1 SQVTM, CDR2 ANQGSEA. Between the trimmed V and J ends, which lost 1 base and 8 bases, there was a span of 8 bases. The CDR3 length is 11 residues. The CDR3 sequence: CSVEGLSGYTF. The DNA of the CDR3 is TGCAGCGTTGAAGGTCTATCGGGCTACACCTTC.

V usage is TRBV7-6 and J usage is TRBJ2-3, with D unresolved. Germline V gene sequence: CDR1 SGHVS, CDR2 FNYEAQ. The CDR3 is 13 amino acids. Trimming took off 1 base at V and 6 bases at J, with 8 bases between the two ends. The CDR3 DNA is TGTGCCAGCAGCTTAGTGATAGTGGATACGCAGTATTTT. Translation: CASSLVIVDTQYF.

V usage is TRBV10-3 and J usage is TRBJ1-4; 9 bases are shared with TRBD1. The CDR3 sequence is 14 residues long. Germline V gene sequence: CDR1 ENHRY, CDR2 SYGVKD. The V and J ends lost 6 bases and 7 bases, in that order; junction bases with no gene match: 6. The CDR3 DNA sequence: TGTGCCATCAGACGGACAGGGGAGGCTGAAAAACTGTTTTTT. Residues: CAIRRTGEAEKLFF.

The gene calls are TRBV23-1 and TRBJ2-7; tentatively, D is TRBD1 (6 bases). TRBV23-1 is filed as an ORF, its function uncertain. This CDR3 is built from 15 residues. V was shortened by 3 bases and J by 2 bases, with 14 bases between the two germline ends. The CDR3 is CASSHSPGHTYEQYF. CDR3 DNA: TGCGCCAGCAGTCATTCTCCGGGACACACCTACGAGCAGTACTTC.

This clone was seen only once. The V and J genes are TRBV21-1 and TRBJ2-2; TRBD1 is the table's D call, not checked against the DNA. TRBV21-1 is a documented pseudogene. This CDR3 is 15 amino acids long. The CDR3 is CASSKRTENTGELFF. DNA for the CDR3: TGTGCCAGCAGCAAACGGACAGAGAACACCGGGGAGCTGTTTTTT.

The V and J genes are TRBV7-6 and TRBJ1-1; D is undetermined. Looked up from germline, CDR1 is SGHVS and CDR2 is FNYEAQ. The CDR3 contains 15 residues. The ends were cut back, 1 base at V and 6 bases at J, with 15 bases in the middle. CDR3 in DNA: TGTGCCAGCAGCTTAGTTTCCCGCGGCGGGGCTGAAGCTTTCTTT. This gives the protein CASSLVSRGGAEAFF. Full variable domain (rest looked up from reference TRBV7-6 and TRBJ1-1): GAGVSQSPRYKVTKRGQDVALRCDPISGHVSLYWYRQALGQGPEFLTYFNYEAQQDKSGLPNDRFSAERPEGSISTLTIQRTEQRDSAMYRCASSLVSRGGAEAFFGQGTRLTVV.

As for this clone: Different DNA sequences within this sample yield the same CDR3. The chain recombines TRBV5-4 with TRBJ1-2; D gene ambiguous. Trimming removed 0 bases at V and 1 base at J, with 7 bases between. Germline-derived CDR1 and CDR2 are SGHNT and YYREEE (reference sequence). The length of the CDR3 is 14 residues. CDR3 in DNA: TGTGCCAGCAGCTTGGTAGGCGGTAACTATGGCTACACCTTC. It yields the protein CASSLVGGNYGYTF.

The chain has TRBV19 and TRBJ2-5; weak D call: TRBD1 (6 bases). Germline CDR1 reads LNHDA; CDR2 reads SQIVND (reference sequence). The CDR3 consists of 15 residues. Trimming pared 2 bases from V and 4 bases from J, leaving 14 bases between. The CDR3 loop is CASSISGATLETQYF. CDR3 DNA sequence: TGTGCCAGTAGTATATCAGGGGCCACGTTAGAGACCCAGTACTTC.

The chain joins TRBV4-3 to TRBJ1-4; D remains unclear. The germline V and J ends were trimmed by 1 base and 8 bases, with 11 bases remaining between them. This CDR3 has 14 residues. Germline CDR1 and CDR2: LGHNA and YSLEER. The chain's CDR3 is CASSQGVTAEKLFF. The CDR3 DNA reads TGCGCCAGCAGCCAAGGAGTAACTGCGGAAAAACTGTTTTTT.